This TCR beta chain emerged from a study of CD8 T cells in Susac syndrome. Reverse transcription of roughly 0.5 to 1 ug RNA was carried out with random hexamers. TCRdb reanalysed the immunoSEQ multiplex PCR reads using MiXCR and keeps one entry per CDR3 protein. The sample carries 250,000 to 300,000 distinct CDR3 sequences, roughly 84% recorded once. Per the germline V gene, CDR1 is LNHDA and CDR2 is SQIVND (reference sequence). The CDR3 totals 15 residues. V lost 10 bases, J lost 6 bases, and 21 bases lay in between. The genes are TRBV19 and TRBJ1-4; tentatively, D is TRBD1 (6 bases). The TCR was taken from a human donor with multiple sclerosis. Material: CD8+ T cells from PBMCs. The CDR3 spells CANISGGRDYEKLFF. DNA for the CDR3: TGTGCCAATATCAGCGGGGGGCGCGATTATGAAAAACTGTTTTTT.